The 30 T cell receptor beta chains below were found in one sample sequenced in a study of beta chain features in type 1 diabetes. cDNA synthesis used the whole RNA isolate, giving expressed TCRB sequences. The assay was immunoSEQ multiplex PCR, and TCRdb's table has in-frame clones only and misses some. This sample has a few hundred thousand clones, with approximately 11% found just once. Sequencing was carried out using naive CD4+ T cells from blood. The receptors were sampled from a woman younger than 45 in good health.

There are a few counts of this clone. The V gene is TRBV9, the J gene TRBJ2-7; 8 nucleotides line up with TRBD2. With 1 base clipped from V and 0 bases from J, the junction kept 6 bases outside the gene matches. The CDR3 length is 16 residues. Germline V gene data show CDR1 as SGDLS and CDR2 as YYNGEE. CDR3 residues: CASSVLPGGDSYEQYF. The CDR3 DNA reads as TGTGCCAGCAGCGTATTACCGGGAGGGGACTCCTACGAGCAGTACTTC.

The gene calls are TRBV9 and TRBJ2-1; 9 nucleotides line up with TRBD2. V trimming: 4 bases; J trimming: 8 bases; junction bases outside the gene matches: 10. Germline loops: CDR1 SGDLS, CDR2 YYNGEE. This CDR3 is built from 15 residues. The CDR3 region is CASSPGRAGGDEQFF. DNA of the CDR3: TGTGCCAGCAGCCCGGGCCGGGCGGGGGGGGATGAGCAGTTCTTC.

The genes are TRBV6-5 and TRBJ2-1, with D maybe TRBD2 (6 bases). The germline gives CDR1 MNHEY, CDR2 SVGAGI. This CDR3 is 14 amino acids long. The V end was cut by 8 bases, the J end by 7 bases, with 18 bases between. The CDR3 reads CASRLVGSGNEQFF. CDR3 DNA sequence: TGTGCCAGCCGCCTAGTCGGGAGTGGTAATGAGCAGTTCTTC.

This clone has only a few counts. The chain recombines TRBV29-1 with TRBJ1-5; D may be TRBD1 (5 bases). Germline V gives CDR1 SQVTM, CDR2 ANQGSEA. The CDR3 has 15 residues. V was cut by 4 bases and J by 1 base, with 14 bases left in between. CDR3 in amino acids: CSVVLQGTSNQPQHF. CDR3 coding DNA: TGCAGCGTTGTTTTGCAGGGAACAAGCAATCAGCCCCAGCATTTT.

This clone was detected only a few times. V usage is TRBV18 and J usage is TRBJ2-7; 9 bases agree with TRBD2. CDR1 and CDR2 (germline): KGHSH, LQKENI. The CDR3 covers 16 residues. V lost 0 bases, J lost 0 bases, and 3 bases stayed unmatched. CDR3 region: CASSPPFSGSSYEQYF. The CDR3 DNA follows: TGTGCCAGCTCACCACCGTTTAGCGGGAGCTCCTACGAGCAGTACTTC.

The chain carries TRBV5-1 and TRBJ2-1, with D hard to call. Trimming removed 2 bases from V and 8 bases from J, with 11 bases in between. Germline CDR1 reads SGHRS; CDR2 reads YFSETQ. This CDR3 has 13 residues. The CDR3 here is CASSFSTADEQFF. CDR3 sequence (DNA): TGCGCCAGCAGCTTCTCTACTGCCGATGAGCAGTTCTTC.

The V call is TRBV11-1, the J call TRBJ2-7, with 9 bases fitting TRBD2. This CDR3 has 16 residues. V lost 2 bases and J lost 3; bases outside the gene matches: 8. CDR1 is SGHAT, CDR2 FQDESV, per germline (reference sequence). DNA for the CDR3: TGTGCCAGCAGCTTATCCCCAGCGGGAGGATTCTACGAGCAGTACTTC. It translates to CASSLSPAGGFYEQYF. The entire variable domain, with the rest obtained from reference TRBV11-1 and TRBJ2-7, is as follows: EAEVAQSPRYKITEKSQAVAFWCDPISGHATLYWYRQILGQGPELLVQFQDESVVDDSQLPKDRFSAERLKGVDSTLKIQPAELGDSAMYLCASSLSPAGGFYEQYFGPGTRLTVT.

V usage is TRBV18 and J usage is TRBJ1-4; the D is unclear. The CDR3 has 15 amino acids. Per germline, CDR1 KGHSH and CDR2 LQKENI. V gave up 6 bases and J gave up 6 bases, with 17 bases separating them. The CDR3 region has the DNA TGTGCCAGCTCGCAGCGGAGCGGGGTGGATGAAAAACTGTTTTTT. Protein product: CASSQRSGVDEKLFF.

The chain employs TRBV15 and TRBJ2-3; TRBD2 aligns across 11 bases. Germline CDR1 reads LNHNV; CDR2 reads YYDKDF (reference sequence). The trim removed 5 bases at V and 6 bases at J, leaving 10 bases unmatched. The CDR3 covers 16 residues. In DNA, the CDR3 is TGTGCCACCAGCTCCGGGACTAGCGGATCCACGGATACGCAGTATTTT. This encodes CATSSGTSGSTDTQYF.

This clone was detected only a few times. The chain has TRBV28 and TRBJ2-1; the match to TRBD2 covers 10 bases. CDR3 size: 15 residues. With V trimmed by 7 bases and J by 4 bases, 7 bases remained unmatched. The V gene's germline CDR1 is MDHEN and CDR2 SYDVKM. CDR3 amino acids: CASNTGLAHYNEQFF. The DNA for the CDR3 is TGTGCCAGCAATACGGGACTAGCGCATTACAATGAGCAGTTCTTC.

The chain carries TRBV5-1 and TRBJ2-5, with TRBD1 as a possible D gene (5 bases). The CDR3 is 15 residues long. V gave up 0 bases and J gave up 5 bases, with 14 bases separating them. Germline V gene data show CDR1 as SGHRS and CDR2 as YFSETQ. CDR3 region: CASSLAHPGLETQYF. The CDR3 nucleotides read TGCGCCAGCAGCTTGGCCCATCCAGGGCTGGAGACCCAGTACTTC.

The chain links TRBV9 to TRBJ2-5; perhaps TRBD2 as D (6 bases). The CDR3 length is 15 residues. CDR1 is SGDLS, CDR2 YYNGEE, per germline. V lost 2 bases, J lost 9 bases, and 20 bases lay in between. CDR3 DNA: TGTGCCAGCAGCGTCGATTTGGAGGGTCGGGGCGCCCAGTACTTC. This codes for CASSVDLEGRGAQYF.

This clone was seen a handful of times. As DNA, the CDR3 is TGTGCCAGCAGCCAAGTCGCAGGGACTTACACTGAAGCTTTCTTT. Translating it yields CASSQVAGTYTEAFF. The gene calls are TRBV14 and TRBJ1-1; maybe TRBD1 (5 bases). V lost 1 base and J 3 bases, leaving 12 bases between the germline ends. This CDR3 region has 15 residues. Germline CDR1 SGHDN, CDR2 FVKESK.

This rearrangement joins TRBV28 to TRBJ1-5; 7 bases agree with TRBD1. Germline trimming cut 6 bases from V and 7 bases from J; bases unmatched to any gene: 6. The CDR3 contains 13 residues. CDR1 and CDR2 from the germline V gene are MDHEN and SYDVKM. This CDR3 reads CASRGTAAQPQHF. CDR3 in DNA: TGTGCCAGCAGAGGGACAGCTGCGCAGCCCCAGCATTTT.

The rearrangement links TRBV9 to TRBJ2-3, with 7 bases fitting TRBD2. The length of the CDR3 is 16 residues. With V trimmed by 0 bases and J by 3 bases, 7 bases remained unmatched. Germline CDR1 and CDR2: SGDLS and YYNGEE. The CDR3 spells CASSVDPGGRTDTQYF. The CDR3 DNA reads as TGTGCCAGCAGCGTAGACCCGGGAGGTAGGACAGATACGCAGTATTTT.

This clone was counted only a few times. The chain joins TRBV29-1 to TRBJ2-2, with D perhaps matching TRBD1 (6 bases). Trimming shortened V by 7 bases and J by 0 bases, and 12 bases separated the two germline ends. CDR1 is SQVTM, CDR2 ANQGSEA, per germline. The CDR3 has 14 residues. As DNA, the CDR3 is TGCAGCGGCGCCACAGGGACGAACACCGGGGAGCTGTTTTTT. Its translation: CSGATGTNTGELFF.

This chain connects TRBV7-3 to TRBJ2-5, with 7 positions matching TRBD2. CDR1 is SGHTA, CDR2 FQGTGA, per germline. The CDR3 runs 15 residues. The junction had 6 bases not matched to a gene; V was cut back by 4 bases and J by 1 base. The CDR3 region has the DNA TGTGCCAGCAGCTCCTCAGCGGGAATCCAAGAGACCCAGTACTTC. Translated: CASSSSAGIQETQYF.

The chain combines TRBV5-1 with TRBJ1-1; the D is unclear. This CDR3 has 14 residues. The germline V and J ends were trimmed by 7 bases and 6 bases, with 19 bases remaining between them. The germline V gene encodes CDR1 SGHRS and CDR2 YFSETQ. The CDR3 sequence: CASGSLSGDAEAFF. The CDR3 region has the DNA TGCGCCAGCGGGTCATTATCAGGTGACGCTGAAGCTTTCTTT.

This clone was recorded a few times. Other DNA variants within this sample encode the same CDR3. The chain links TRBV2 to TRBJ1-2, with D tentatively TRBD1 (6 bases). Between the trimmed V and J ends, which lost 4 bases and 2 bases, there was a span of 11 bases. Germline values: CDR1 SNHLY, CDR2 FYNNEI. The CDR3 contains 14 residues. CDR3 residues: CASSGQVGNYGYTF. The CDR3 DNA is TGTGCCAGCAGTGGACAGGTCGGAAACTATGGCTACACCTTC. Full variable domain (remainder filled in from reference TRBV2 and TRBJ1-2): EPEVTQTPSHQVTQMGQEVILRCVPISNHLYFYWYRQILGQKVEFLVSFYNNEISEKSEIFDDQFSVERPDGSNFTLKIRSTKLEDSAMYFCASSGQVGNYGYTFGSGTRLTVV.

The chain recombines TRBV29-1 with TRBJ1-5; perhaps TRBD1 as D (5 bases). V lost 3 bases and J 6 bases, leaving 12 bases between the germline ends. CDR1 and CDR2 from the germline V gene are SQVTM and ANQGSEA. The CDR3 consists of 13 residues. In DNA, the CDR3 is TGCAGCGTTGAGGGGCAGCAGGGTCAGCCCCAGCATTTT. Translation: CSVEGQQGQPQHF.

The chain uses TRBV6-5 and TRBJ2-1; tentatively, D is TRBD2 (5 bases). Trimming cost V 3 bases and J 2 bases, with 14 bases left between them. CDR3 length: 16 amino acids. Germline CDR1 is MNHEY and CDR2 is SVGAGI. The CDR3 loop reads CASSYGVASAYNEQFF. The CDR3 region has the DNA TGTGCCAGCAGTTATGGGGTAGCGTCCGCCTACAATGAGCAGTTCTTC.

CDR3 region: CASSILAANTGELFF. CDR3 bases: TGTGCCAGCAGCATTCTAGCGGCGAACACCGGGGAGCTGTTTTTT. V gene TRBV9 combines with J gene TRBJ2-2; 7 bases are a match to TRBD2. V was clipped by 4 bases and J by 0 bases; unmatched bases: 3. The CDR3 has 15 residues. The germline V gene has CDR1 SGDLS and CDR2 YYNGEE.

This chain uses TRBV7-9 with TRBJ1-2; D gene ambiguous. Germline V gene lookup returns CDR1 SEHNR and CDR2 FQNEAQ (reference sequence). The CDR3 length is 14 residues. Trimming left V 2 bases short and J 8 bases short, with 15 bases between. The CDR3 nucleotides read TGTGCCAGCAGCTTAAGTTCGTACAGTGGGGGCTACACCTTC. Encoded protein: CASSLSSYSGGYTF.

The chain couples TRBV4-2 to TRBJ1-5; D possibly corresponds to TRBD1 (5 bases). The CDR3 is 15 residues long. Germline V gene lookup returns CDR1 LGHNA and CDR2 YNFKEQ. V shed 0 bases and J shed 3 bases, with 9 bases lying between them. The DNA of the CDR3 is TGTGCCAGCAGCCAAGATCTACAGGTCAATCAGCCCCAGCATTTT. Encoded protein: CASSQDLQVNQPQHF.

This clone came up a few times. The chain carries TRBV28 and TRBJ1-3; D might be TRBD1 (5 bases). With 4 bases removed from V and 2 bases from J, the gap between germline ends came to 12 bases. The CDR3 runs 15 residues. Germline V lookup: CDR1 MDHEN, CDR2 SYDVKM. The CDR3 bases are TGTGCCAGCAGTTCGTGGACATCTCCTGGAAACACCATATATTTT. It encodes CASSSWTSPGNTIYF.

The rearrangement uses TRBV5-1 and TRBJ1-1; D is ambiguous. This CDR3 spans 15 amino acids. Trimming left V 0 bases short and J 1 base short, with 10 bases between. CDR1 and CDR2 from the germline V gene are SGHRS and YFSETQ. CDR3 in amino acids: CASSLGWGANTEAFF. DNA for the CDR3: TGCGCCAGCAGCTTGGGGTGGGGAGCGAACACTGAAGCTTTCTTT.

This clone was seen only a few times. V usage is TRBV9 and J usage is TRBJ1-2, with 7 nucleotides matching TRBD1. Germline V lookup: CDR1 SGDLS, CDR2 YYNGEE. V lost 3 bases and J lost 0; bases outside the gene matches: 5. The CDR3 sequence is 15 residues long. CDR3 region: CASSDPGQTNYGYTF. The CDR3 DNA sequence: TGTGCCAGCAGCGACCCGGGACAGACTAACTATGGCTACACCTTC.

The J gene is TRBJ2-2, the V gene TRBV27; D gene ambiguous. Germline assignment: CDR1 MNHEY and CDR2 SMNVEV (reference sequence). The ends were cut back, 5 bases at V and 3 bases at J, with 7 bases in the middle. The CDR3 runs 13 residues. Here the CDR3 DNA reads TGTGCCAGCAGTCTTGCGGACACCGGGGAGCTGTTTTTT. Protein: CASSLADTGELFF.

The chain recombines TRBV2 with TRBJ2-7; D remains ambiguous. V was clipped by 0 bases and J by 4 bases, with 10 bases between them. CDR3 size: 14 residues. The germline V gene has CDR1 SNHLY and CDR2 FYNNEI. The CDR3, as DNA: TGTGCCAGCAGTGAAGCGCGGTCGGATTACGAGCAGTACTTC. It encodes CASSEARSDYEQYF.

This clone was observed a handful of times. This chain joins TRBV6-1 and TRBJ2-5, with D hard to call. Germline V CDR1 and CDR2: MNHNS, SASEGT. The CDR3 length is 14 residues. V lost 2 bases and J lost 2, with 9 bases in between. CDR3 sequence (DNA): TGTGCCAGCAGTGAACAACTGTTACAAGAGACCCAGTACTTC. Translating it yields CASSEQLLQETQYF.